This TCR beta chain emerged from a study of vaccination and CD4 T cells after COVID-19. Comments on this clonotype: Its target is unknown.

The germline gives CDR1 KGHDR, CDR2 SFDVKD. This CDR3 has 15 amino acids. Trimming took off 4 bases at V and 1 base at J, with 12 bases between the two ends. The Oncomine TCR Beta short-read assay generated sequence data from the DNA of cultured CD4+ T cells. TCRdb analysed the PCR reads with MiXCR anew, one entry per CDR3 protein. The table records 20,000 or so distinct CDR3 sequences, roughly 29% of them present only once. The treatment denotes: roughly 10-day PBMC culture with coronavirus spike peptide pools or control peptides (ViraFEST assay). A half-volume replacement of the medium with fresh IL-2 medium was performed on days 3 and 7.

The chain links TRBV24-1 to TRBJ2-5; tentatively, D is TRBD1 or TRBD2 (5 bases each). This receptor was obtained from a human donor with COVID-19. Sequencing was done on a sample of cultured CD4+ T cells from blood. Written as DNA, the CDR3 is TGTGCCACCAGTGAGCAGGGACGGGTCCAAGAGACCCAGTACTTC. It encodes CATSEQGRVQETQYF.